This TCR beta chain is drawn from a study of T cell responses to AZD1222 COVID-19 vaccine (dated by TCRdb to the early 2020s). Background for the entire study: TCR sequencing was performed for 233 trial participants, of whom some 200 were given two doses of AZD1222 and roughly 25 were given two doses of MenACWY control vaccine. Enrollment into the trials was organized by age into subgroups of 18-55, 56-69 and 70-plus years, and those subgroups contained approximately 150, 30 and 60 TCR-sequenced participants, respectively.

The CDR3 goes from the cysteine to the phenylalanine over 14 residues. The CDR3 DNA has 42 bases and is translated from base 1. Trimming takes 7 bases from V and 1 base from J, and the germline ends sit 14 bases apart. Per the germline V gene, LGHNA is the CDR1 and YSLEER is the CDR2. This clone was counted once. Its antigen has not been determined. Base qualities were left out, and no much larger clone turns up one base away. Sample time point, as interpreted from the label and publication: sample from adult after SARS-CoV-2 infection, after symptom onset. A couple of convalescent COVID-19 patients, sampled after symptom onset from adults with prior SARS-CoV-2 infection, were also TCR-sequenced for comparison. Broader findings and caveats from the paper: Spike-specific TCR breadth and depth rose significantly after two AZD1222 doses compared with day 0 and with MenACWY recipients. Reportedly, close to half of the unique spike-specific TCRs recognized epitopes lying outside the regions that are mutated in the B.1.351 and B.1.1.7 variants. Conclusions about previously exposed vaccinees were limited because only six AZD1222 recipients were SARS-CoV-2 seropositive at baseline. Participants were mostly white British and included more females than males, and it was suggested by the authors that clonal diversity may have been underestimated. Vaccine-associated CD4 TCRs spanned the whole spike protein, with dominant responses in regions 160-218 and 743-854. In the small 56-69-year group, the increase in depth fell short of significance, most likely because of low power. Because no day 14 peak-response samples were available, the repertoires could be characterized only after the peak T cell response.

The CDR3 regions of human TCRbeta chains were analyzed by immunosequencing. In the source study's methods: Repertoire TCRs were matched against a reference library of SARS-CoV-2-specific TCRs generated with the MIRA antigen-specificity platform. Breadth was defined as the fraction of unique TCRs that were SARS-CoV-2-associated, and depth was defined as the fraction of total T cells that were SARS-CoV-2-associated. Using the MIRA data, each spike-specific TCR was mapped to the spike region that the TCR reacts to and placed in a CD4 or CD8 class. Log10-transformed breadth and depth values were compared by one-way ANOVA with Sidak's multiple comparisons tests. TCRdb took over this immuneACCESS table, retaining in-frame rearrangements with V and J assigned. Such tables are incomplete; in checked studies, under half of the missing clones stem from an unresolved V gene, and the remainder is unexplained. That table furnishes V, J and clone size, whereas the DNA furnished D and trimming. This sample holds 150,000 or so clones; approximately 86% were observed only once. Roughly 6.9% of the sample rests with the top ten.

Sample: peripheral blood, taken after recovery from COVID-19. The clonotype comes from an adult who had recovered from COVID-19. The rearranged chain carries TRBV4-3 and TRBJ2-7; perhaps TRBD1 is the D gene, with 5 bases matching. In nucleotides, the sequence is TGCGCCAGCACGATGGACAACTCTTCCTACGAGCAGTACTTC. Translated, this gives CASTMDNSSYEQYF.